Listed here are 20 T cell receptor beta chains from one sample, sequenced in a study of T-cell reconstitution after alpha-beta-depleted transplantation in children. A TCRbeta library incorporating unique molecular identifiers was prepared. In TCRdb, the PCR reads were re-called with MiXCR into one record per CDR3 protein. Of 440,000 or so distinct CDR3 sequences listed, roughly 44% are singletons. Sequencing was performed on PBMCs, taken before TCRalphabeta/CD19-depleted stem cell transplant. The source of these receptors is a girl aged 2-10 years with aplastic anemia, due to receive a stem cell transplant.

This clonotype appeared a single time. The chain joins TRBV7-6 to TRBJ2-7; no clear D gene. CDR1 and CDR2 (germline): SGHVS, FNYEAQ. V gave up 2 bases and J gave up 0 bases, with 8 bases separating them. This CDR3 spans 14 amino acids. The CDR3 sequence is CASSLWPDSYEQYF. CDR3 sequence (DNA): TGTGCCAGCAGCTTATGGCCCGACTCCTACGAGCAGTACTTC.

This clonotype was observed a few times. The chain employs TRBV7-9 and TRBJ1-3; possible D gene TRBD1, 6 bases. Germline V gene sequence: CDR1 SEHNR, CDR2 FQNEAQ (reference sequence). Deletions cut 5 bases from V and 9 bases from J, with 17 bases between. The CDR3 extends over 14 amino acids. CDR3 DNA sequence: TGTGCCAGCAGCGTAGGACAGCCAAGTGCCACCATATATTTT. Its protein product is CASSVGQPSATIYF.

This clonotype was seen ten or more times. The V and J genes are TRBV7-2 and TRBJ2-3; D not certain. In germline, CDR1 is SGHTA, CDR2 FQGNSA. Deletions cut 5 bases from V and 1 base from J, with 7 bases between. This CDR3 comprises 13 residues. The CDR3 loop is CASSRSRTDTQYF. The CDR3 nucleotides are TGTGCCAGCAGCCGCAGTCGCACAGATACGCAGTATTTT.

This clonotype turned up a few times. The genes are TRBV9 and TRBJ2-7; a weak D match, TRBD1 (6 bases). The germline gives CDR1 SGDLS, CDR2 YYNGEE. The V end was cut by 4 bases, the J end by 4 bases, with 18 bases between. There are 15 residues in the CDR3. The CDR3 DNA follows: TGTGCCAGCAGCCCTGGATTGGGGGCATTGTACGAGCAGTACTTC. Translation gives CASSPGLGALYEQYF. Full variable domain (missing parts from reference TRBV9 and TRBJ2-7): DSGVTQTPKHLITATGQRVTLRCSPRSGDLSVYWYQQSLDQGLQFLIQYYNGEERAKGNILERFSAQQFPDLHSELNLSSLELGDSALYFCASSPGLGALYEQYFGPGTRLTVT.

This chain connects TRBV6-2 or TRBV6-3 to TRBJ2-7; D is perhaps TRBD1 or TRBD2 (5 bases each). The V and J ends lost 4 bases and 2 bases respectively, with 12 bases between them. This CDR3 is built from 14 residues. Germline V lookup: CDR1 MNHEY, CDR2 SVGEGT. DNA for the CDR3: TGTGCCAGCAGTTCATGGGACCGTCCCTACGAGCAGTACTTC. It is translated as CASSSWDRPYEQYF.

This chain uses TRBV20-1 with TRBJ2-7; TRBD1 aligns across 9 bases. Germline assignment: CDR1 DFQATT and CDR2 SNEGSKA (reference sequence). V lost 2 bases and J lost 3; bases outside the gene matches: 23. This CDR3 is built from 20 residues. CDR3 nucleotides: TGCAGTGCTAGAACCACTCTCCGGGGACAGGGTGTTTTTCCGAGCTACGAGCAGTACTTC. Protein: CSARTTLRGQGVFPSYEQYF.

The CDR3 sequence is CASSPWQVTDTQYF. In DNA form, the CDR3 reads TGTGCCAGCTCACCTTGGCAGGTCACAGATACGCAGTATTTT. This chain connects TRBV18 to TRBJ2-3; D gene unclear. The V and J ends lost 3 bases and 2 bases respectively, with 9 bases between them. CDR1 is KGHSH and CDR2 is LQKENI in the germline V gene. CDR3 length: 14 residues.

This clonotype was observed a handful of times. The chain links TRBV7-3 to TRBJ1-1; no firm D call. The CDR3 is 13 amino acids. Germline V gives CDR1 SGHTA, CDR2 FQGTGA. V was cut by 2 bases and J by 8 bases, with 12 bases left in between. Here the CDR3 reads CASSLSGPNEAFF. For the CDR3, the DNA is TGTGCCAGCAGCTTATCAGGTCCGAACGAAGCTTTCTTT.

The chain is built from TRBV7-3 and TRBJ2-3; weak D call: TRBD2 (5 bases). From germline, CDR1 is SGHTA and CDR2 FQGTGA. The CDR3 has 15 residues. Trimming stripped 0 bases from V and 1 base from J, with 8 bases between. Written as DNA, the CDR3 is TGTGCCAGCAGCTTAACGGGAGTAGGCACAGATACGCAGTATTTT. Its translation is CASSLTGVGTDTQYF.

V and J are TRBV7-2 and TRBJ2-5; 7 positions match TRBD2. Germline assignment: CDR1 SGHTA and CDR2 FQGNSA. V trimming: 1 base; J trimming: 5 bases; junction bases outside the gene matches: 10. The CDR3 extends over 16 amino acids. The CDR3 bases are TGTGCCAGCAGCTTAGAGCCGAGACTAGCAGGGGAGACCCAGTACTTC. It encodes CASSLEPRLAGETQYF.

The chain uses TRBV28 and TRBJ1-5, with D unclear. CDR1 is MDHEN and CDR2 is SYDVKM in the germline V gene. V was pared by 2 bases and J by 8 bases, with 10 bases between. CDR3 length equals 13 residues. CDR3 DNA sequence: TGTGCCAGCAGTTTAGAAGGGTCAGAGCCCCAGCATTTT. This gives the protein CASSLEGSEPQHF.

This clonotype was detected ten times or more. The V gene is TRBV4-3, the J gene TRBJ2-2; no clear D. Trimming took off 1 base at V and 0 bases at J, with 12 bases between the two ends. The CDR3 is made up of 17 amino acids. Germline V lookup: CDR1 LGHNA, CDR2 YSLEER. The CDR3 DNA is TGCGCCAGCAGCCAAGTATCGCGGCTAACGAACACCGGGGAGCTGTTTTTT. This encodes CASSQVSRLTNTGELFF.

This chain joins TRBV12-3 or TRBV12-4 and TRBJ2-6; no clear D. V was clipped by 5 bases and J by 2 bases, with 7 bases between them. The CDR3 runs to 14 residues. In DNA, the CDR3 is TGTGCCAGCAGTGGCACCACTGGGGCCAACGTCCTGACTTTC. Its translation: CASSGTTGANVLTF.

The chain recombines TRBV29-1 with TRBJ2-7, with D unresolved. Germline loops: CDR1 SQVTM, CDR2 ANQGSEA. V lost 3 bases, J lost 2 bases, and 11 bases lay in between. The CDR3 length is 13 residues. The DNA for the CDR3 is TGCAGCGTTGACTCCAGTGAACCCTACGAGCAGTACTTC. This sequence encodes CSVDSSEPYEQYF.

The table lists this clonotype with a few counts. The chain is built from TRBV29-1 and TRBJ2-5; D perhaps matches TRBD1 (5 bases). Germline V gives CDR1 SQVTM, CDR2 ANQGSEA. The CDR3 contains 14 residues. The V gene lost 7 bases and the J gene lost 0 bases, with 15 bases spanning the gap. The chain's CDR3 is CSGSAPGYQETQYF. DNA for the CDR3: TGCAGCGGTTCCGCCCCAGGGTACCAAGAGACCCAGTACTTC. Full variable domain (outside the CDR3, taken from reference TRBV29-1 and TRBJ2-5): SAVISQKPSRDICQRGTSLTIQCQVDSQVTMMFWYRQQPGQSLTLIATANQGSEATYESGFVIDKFPISRPNLTFSTLTVSNMSPEDSSIYLCSGSAPGYQETQYFGPGTRLLVL.

With regard to this clonotype: Being one base from a much bigger clone, this may be a read error. J is TRBJ2-1 and V is TRBV10-3; D uncertain. Per the germline V gene, CDR1 is ENHRY and CDR2 is SYGVKD. Trimming removed 0 bases from V and 3 bases from J, with 3 bases in between. There are 13 residues in the CDR3. The CDR3 nucleotides read TGTGCCATCAGTGAGTCGGACTACAATGAGCAGTTCTTC. Residues: CAISESDYNEQFF.

The sample holds a few counts of this clonotype. The chain recombines TRBV7-9 with TRBJ1-1; D is undetermined. V shed 4 bases and J shed 1 base, with 10 bases lying between them. The CDR3 contains 14 residues. Germline CDR1 reads SEHNR; CDR2 reads FQNEAQ (reference sequence). CDR3 bases: TGTGCCAGCAGCTCATGGACCCAGAACACTGAAGCTTTCTTT. Protein sequence: CASSSWTQNTEAFF.

This clonotype was counted at least ten times. This chain connects TRBV20-1 to TRBJ2-1; D might be TRBD2 (6 bases). Germline-derived CDR1 and CDR2 are DFQATT and SNEGSKA (reference sequence). The CDR3 contains 14 residues. V was pared by 3 bases and J by 4 bases, with 13 bases between. CDR3 nucleotides: TGCAGTGCTAGTAAGGGCGGGGCTTACAATGAGCAGTTCTTC. Its translation is CSASKGGAYNEQFF.

This rearrangement joins TRBV28 to TRBJ2-3; 8 nucleotides agree with TRBD2. CDR1 and CDR2 from the germline V gene are MDHEN and SYDVKM. With V trimmed by 8 bases and J by 3 bases, 4 bases remained unmatched. The CDR3 consists of 13 residues. CDR3 sequence: CASRGGLTDTQYF. DNA for the CDR3: TGTGCCAGCCGCGGGGGGTTAACAGATACGCAGTATTTT.

This clonotype was seen at least ten times. The chain recombines TRBV20-1 with TRBJ2-1; D gene ambiguous. Germline loops: CDR1 DFQATT, CDR2 SNEGSKA (reference sequence). V was trimmed by 5 bases and J by 6 bases, leaving 20 bases between them. The CDR3 covers 15 residues. The CDR3 here is CSASQGTLVGNEQFF. As DNA, the CDR3 is TGCAGTGCTTCCCAAGGTACTTTAGTTGGCAATGAGCAGTTCTTC.